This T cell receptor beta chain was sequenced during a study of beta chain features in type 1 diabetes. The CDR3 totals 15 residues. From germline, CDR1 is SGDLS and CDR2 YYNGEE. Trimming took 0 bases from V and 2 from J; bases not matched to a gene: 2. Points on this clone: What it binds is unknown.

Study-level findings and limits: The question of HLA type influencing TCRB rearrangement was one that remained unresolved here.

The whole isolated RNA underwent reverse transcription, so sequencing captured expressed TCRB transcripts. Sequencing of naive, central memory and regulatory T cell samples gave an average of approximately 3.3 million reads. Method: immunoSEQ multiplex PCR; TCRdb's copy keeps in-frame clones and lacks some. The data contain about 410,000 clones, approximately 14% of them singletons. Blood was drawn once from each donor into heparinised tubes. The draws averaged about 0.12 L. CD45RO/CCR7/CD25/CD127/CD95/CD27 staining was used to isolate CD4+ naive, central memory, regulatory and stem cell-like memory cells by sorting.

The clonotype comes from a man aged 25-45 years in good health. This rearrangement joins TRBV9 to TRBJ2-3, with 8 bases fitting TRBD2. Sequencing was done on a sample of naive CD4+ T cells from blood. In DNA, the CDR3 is TGTGCCAGCAGCGTAGCGGGGGGGGCCACAGATACGCAGTATTTT. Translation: CASSVAGGATDTQYF.